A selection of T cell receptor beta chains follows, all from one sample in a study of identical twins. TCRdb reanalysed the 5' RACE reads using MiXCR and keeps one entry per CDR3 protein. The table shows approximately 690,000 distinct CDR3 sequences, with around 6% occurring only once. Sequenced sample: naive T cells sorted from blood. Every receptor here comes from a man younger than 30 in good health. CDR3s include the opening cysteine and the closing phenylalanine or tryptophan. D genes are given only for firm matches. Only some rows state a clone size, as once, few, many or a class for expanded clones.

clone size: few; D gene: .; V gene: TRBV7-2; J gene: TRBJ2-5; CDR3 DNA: TGTGCCAGCAGCTTAGTGGCCAGCGGAGAGACCCAGTACTTC; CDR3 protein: CASSLVASGETQYF
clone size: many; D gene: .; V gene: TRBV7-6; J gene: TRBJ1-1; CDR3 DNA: TGTGCCAGCAGCTTAGATCCCCAGTCCTTGACAGGATTGAACACTGAAGCTTTCTTT; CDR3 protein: CASSLDPQSLTGLNTEAFF
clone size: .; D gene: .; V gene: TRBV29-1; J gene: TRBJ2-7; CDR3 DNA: TGCAGCGTTGAAGTGGGGGGAGCCTCCTACGAGCAGTACTTC; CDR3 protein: CSVEVGGASYEQYF
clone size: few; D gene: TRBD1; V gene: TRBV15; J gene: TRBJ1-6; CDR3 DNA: TGTGCCACCAGCAGAGACCAGGGGGCCCGAAATAATTCACCCCTCCACTTT; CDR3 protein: CATSRDQGARNNSPLHF
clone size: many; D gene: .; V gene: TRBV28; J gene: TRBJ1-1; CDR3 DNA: TGTGCCAGCAGTTTACGGTCCACACTTCCAGACACTGAAGCTTTCTTT; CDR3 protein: CASSLRSTLPDTEAFF
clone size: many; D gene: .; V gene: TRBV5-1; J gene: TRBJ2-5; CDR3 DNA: TGCGCCAGCAGCTTGGAACCATTACAAGAGACCCAGTACTTC; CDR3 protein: CASSLEPLQETQYF
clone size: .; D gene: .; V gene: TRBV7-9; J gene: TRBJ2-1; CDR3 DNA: TGTGCCAGCAGCTTATCTCAGGGGCCCGTCCATGAGCAGTTCTTC; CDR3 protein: CASSLSQGPVHEQFF
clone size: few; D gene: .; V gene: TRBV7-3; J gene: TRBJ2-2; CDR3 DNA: TGTGCCAGCAGCTCATCCCCCGGGGTCACCGGGGAGCTGTTTTTT; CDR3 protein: CASSSSPGVTGELFF
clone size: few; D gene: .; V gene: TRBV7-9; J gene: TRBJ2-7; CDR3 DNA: TGTGCCAGCAGCTTGCGGCCGTCGGGGGAGCAGTACTTC; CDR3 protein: CASSLRPSGEQYF
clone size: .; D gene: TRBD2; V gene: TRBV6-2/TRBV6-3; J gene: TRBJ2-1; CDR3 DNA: TGTGCCAGCAGAAACTCGACTAGCGGGGCGCAGTTCTTC; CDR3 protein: CASRNSTSGAQFF
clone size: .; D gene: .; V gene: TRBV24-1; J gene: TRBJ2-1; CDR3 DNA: TGTGCCACCAGTGACCTCACCGAAGGAGGGGACGATGAGCAGTTCTTC; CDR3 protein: CATSDLTEGGDDEQFF
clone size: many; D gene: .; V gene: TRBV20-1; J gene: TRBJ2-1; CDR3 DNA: TGCAGTGCTCTCTTTGTCAATGAGCAGTTCTTC; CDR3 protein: CSALFVNEQFF
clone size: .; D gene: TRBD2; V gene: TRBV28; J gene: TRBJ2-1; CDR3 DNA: TGTGCCAGCAGCTTCGGACTAGCGGGATCTGAGCAGTTCTTC; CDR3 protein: CASSFGLAGSEQFF
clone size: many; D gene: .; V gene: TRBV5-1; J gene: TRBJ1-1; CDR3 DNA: TGCGCCAGCAGCTTGGAGACAGGCACTGAAGCTTTCTTT; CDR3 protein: CASSLETGTEAFF
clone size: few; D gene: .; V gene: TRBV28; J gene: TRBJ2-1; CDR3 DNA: TGTGCCAGCACCACAGGGAGTGAGCAGTTCTTC; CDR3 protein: CASTTGSEQFF
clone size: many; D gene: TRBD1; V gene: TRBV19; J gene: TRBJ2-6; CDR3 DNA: TGTGCCAGTACCAGGGACAGGGGGGCCAACGTCCTGACTTTC; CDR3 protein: CASTRDRGANVLTF
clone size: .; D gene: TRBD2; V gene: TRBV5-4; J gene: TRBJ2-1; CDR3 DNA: TGTGCCAGCACCCCGGTCGGGGGGAGGGAATACAATGAGCAGTTCTTC; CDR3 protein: CASTPVGGREYNEQFF
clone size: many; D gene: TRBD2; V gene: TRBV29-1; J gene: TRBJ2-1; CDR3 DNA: TGCAGCCTATCAGCCCTAGCGGGAGGGCAGAATGAGCAGTTCTTC; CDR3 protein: CSLSALAGGQNEQFF
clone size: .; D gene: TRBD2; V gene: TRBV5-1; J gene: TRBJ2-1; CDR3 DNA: TGCGCCAGCAGCTTGGGAGGGACTAGCGGGAATGTACGGGCGATGTACAATGAGCAGTTCTTC; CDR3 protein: CASSLGGTSGNVRAMYNEQFF
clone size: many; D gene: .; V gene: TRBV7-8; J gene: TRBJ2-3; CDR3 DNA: TGTGCCAGCAGCTTCACTAGGTCTAGGATCACAGATACGCAGTATTTT; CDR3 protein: CASSFTRSRITDTQYF
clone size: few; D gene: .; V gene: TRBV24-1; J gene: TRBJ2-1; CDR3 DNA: TGTGCCACCAGTGATTTGGGTACTACTACCCTGGGGAATGAGCAGTTCTTC; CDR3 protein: CATSDLGTTTLGNEQFF
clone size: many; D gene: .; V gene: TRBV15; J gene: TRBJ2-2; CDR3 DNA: TGTGCCACCAGCAGAGAAGGGACCGGGGAGCTGTTTTTT; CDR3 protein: CATSREGTGELFF
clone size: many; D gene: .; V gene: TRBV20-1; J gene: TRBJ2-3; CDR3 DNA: TGCAGTGCCACAAAAGTTGCAGCTAGCACAGATACGCAGTATTTT; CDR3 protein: CSATKVAASTDTQYF
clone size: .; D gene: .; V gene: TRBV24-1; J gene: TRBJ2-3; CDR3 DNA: TGTGCCACCAGTGCTACGGTCCCCAGCGGGCCCCCTAGCACAGATACGCAGTATTTT; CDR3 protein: CATSATVPSGPPSTDTQYF
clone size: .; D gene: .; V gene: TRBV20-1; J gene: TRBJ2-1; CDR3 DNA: TGCAGTGCTAGCATGGCGGTCGGGGATGAGCAGTTCTTC; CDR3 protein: CSASMAVGDEQFF
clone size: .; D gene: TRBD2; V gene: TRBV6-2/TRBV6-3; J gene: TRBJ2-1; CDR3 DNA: TGTGCCAGCAGTCCCTCCGGGACTAGCGGCAACAATGAGCAGTTCTTC; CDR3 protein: CASSPSGTSGNNEQFF